The 3 T cell receptor beta chains in this list originate from one sample, sequenced in a study of OX40 agonist ivuxolimab in advanced cancers. Libraries were prepared by immunoSEQ multiplex PCR; TCRdb keeps only in-frame clonotypes and omits some of them. The sample shows roughly 49,000 clones, roughly 90% of them seen only once. Sequencing used CD4+ or CD8+ T cells sorted from blood, obtained in a trial of the OX40 agonist ivuxolimab. The receptors were gathered from an adult with an advanced solid tumor such as melanoma, head and neck, liver or kidney cancer.

V is TRBV5-4 and J is TRBJ1-2; D unresolved. From germline, CDR1 is SGHNT and CDR2 YYREEE (reference sequence). The V gene lost 4 bases and the J gene lost 3 bases, with 10 bases spanning the gap. The CDR3 is 13 amino acids. The CDR3, as DNA: TGTGCCAGCAGCCTAAACAATGACTATGGCTACACCTTC. Translation gives CASSLNNDYGYTF.

V and J are TRBV2 and TRBJ1-1; tentatively, D is TRBD1 (5 bases). Trimming removed 4 bases at V and 2 bases at J, with 8 bases between. Germline CDR1 and CDR2: SNHLY and FYNNEI. The CDR3 sequence is 13 residues long. The DNA for the CDR3 is TGTGCCAGCAGTGGTCGGGGCAACACTGAAGCTTTCTTT. Translation: CASSGRGNTEAFF.

The chain employs TRBV7-3 and TRBJ2-1; D may correspond to TRBD1 or TRBD2 (5 bases each). Germline V gives CDR1 SGHTA, CDR2 FQGTGA. The CDR3 has 15 amino acids. Deletions cut 5 bases from V and 9 bases from J, with 20 bases between. CDR3 sequence: CASSKSGTPVGEQFF. CDR3 in DNA: TGTGCCAGCAGCAAATCCGGGACCCCCGTTGGTGAGCAGTTCTTC.